This TCR beta chain is drawn from a study of CXCR3-negative and CXCR3-positive naive CD8 T cells (dated by TCRdb to between 2017 and 2020). About the study as a whole: In total, about 150 million TRB reads were obtained, which works out to roughly 1.5 +/- 0.3 million reads per library. For the TRBV-TRBJ cluster analysis, the naive subsets came from 5 donors, while the memory cells came from 3 donors. Diversity and physicochemical repertoire analyses covered some eleven donors pooled from two independent experiments.

For each CD8+ T cell subset, flow sorting was done in triplicate, and roughly 330,000 cells per subset went directly into RLT lysis buffer. To exclude memory contaminants, naive CD8+ T cells were stringently defined as CD45RO-CCR7+CD27+CD95-. Standard density gradient centrifugation was used to isolate peripheral blood mononuclear cells from buffy coats. Naive CXCR3-negative and CXCR3-positive CD8+ T cells were flow-sorted on a FACSAria III. Total RNA was extracted from sorted cells using an RNeasy Mini Kit. CDR3 length: 14 amino acids, cysteine to phenylalanine. No coding sequence is recorded. As encoded in the germline V gene, CDR1 is SGHTA while CDR2 is FQGNSA. Points on this clonotype: Its antigen specificity is not known.

General findings and caveats noted by the study authors: Repertoire diversity was comparably high in both naive subsets but much lower in memory CD8+ T cells. Because surface CD5, which is linked to self-reactivity in mice, was comparable between the naive subsets, TCR interaction strength was also inferred from TRB CDR3 physicochemical properties. Freshly isolated PBMCs were used for most assays because CXCR3 expression went down partially after cryopreservation. Similar TRBV-TRBJ usage was shown by naive CXCR3-negative and CXCR3-positive cells from the same donor, whereas distinct patterns were shown by memory cells. TRB CDR3s from CXCR3-positive naive cells showed higher hydrophobicity (lower Kidera factor 4), lower energy, and higher strength and volume indices than CXCR3-negative naive cells.

Sequenced using a NextSeq 550. The Human TCR Profiling Kit (MiLaboratory) was used to prepare UMI-labeled 5' RACE TRB cDNA libraries. cDNA synthesis used the entire amount of extracted RNA, and PCR amplification then used the entire amount of cDNA produced. The libraries were made side by side, with each library going through the same number of PCR cycles. The source study handled its data this way. With a requirement of at least two reads per UMI, MIGEC and MiXCR extracted about 50,000 +/- 10,000 unique UMI-labeled TRB cDNA molecules per library. Each library averaged 40,000 +/- 10,000 functional in-frame TRB CDR3 nucleotide clonotypes without stop codons. After downsampling to 5000 UMI-labeled TRB molecules per sample, diversity metrics such as normalized Shannon-Wiener and Chao1 were calculated in VDJtools. VDJtools was used to calculate clonotype-size-weighted physicochemical properties of the central five CDR3 residues, namely interaction energy, strength, volume and Kidera factor 4. TCRdb reprocessed the reads and lists each CDR3 protein sequence as a single entry, with no DNA. The V and J calls shown here were made by TCRdb, not taken from the authors' results. The sample's table lists a count of 70,000 to 100,000 distinct CDR3 sequences. Roughly 1.8% of the sample is taken by the ten largest.

Sample: naive CXCR3- CD8+ T cells from blood. This sample's cell subset or site label indicates: CD45RO-CCR7+CD27+CD95- naive CD8+ T cells lacking CXCR3 (TNR3-). The receptor was isolated from a human donor in good health. Some clones in this sample may be carry-over from other donors' samples. This chain joins TRBV7-2 to TRBJ2-2; without DNA, the TCRdb call of TRBD1 cannot be checked. CDR3 loop: CASSPMGPTGELFF.